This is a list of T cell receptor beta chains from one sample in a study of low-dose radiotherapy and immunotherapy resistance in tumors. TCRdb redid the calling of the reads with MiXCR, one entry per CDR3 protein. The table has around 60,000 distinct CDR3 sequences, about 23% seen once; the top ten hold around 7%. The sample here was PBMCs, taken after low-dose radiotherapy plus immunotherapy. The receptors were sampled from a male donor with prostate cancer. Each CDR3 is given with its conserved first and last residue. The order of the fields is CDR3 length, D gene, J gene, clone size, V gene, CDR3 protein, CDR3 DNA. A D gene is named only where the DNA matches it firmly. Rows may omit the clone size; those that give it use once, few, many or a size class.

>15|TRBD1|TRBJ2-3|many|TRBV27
CASSLGIDRVATQYF
TGTGCCAGCAGTTTAGGGATCGACAGGGTCGCTACGCAGTATTTT
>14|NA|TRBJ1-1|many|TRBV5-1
CASSLELGLSEAFF
TGCGCCAGCAGCTTGGAACTGGGGCTGAGTGAAGCTTTCTTT
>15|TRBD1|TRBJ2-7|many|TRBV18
CASSPTPGQEGEQYF
TGTGCCAGCTCACCGACCCCGGGACAGGAGGGCGAGCAGTACTTC
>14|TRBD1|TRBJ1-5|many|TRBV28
CASSTGQDNQPQHF
TGTGCCAGCAGTACCGGACAGGATAATCAGCCCCAGCATTTT
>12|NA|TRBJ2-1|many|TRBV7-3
CASSSTNNEQFF
TGTGCCAGCAGTTCGACCAACAATGAGCAGTTCTTC
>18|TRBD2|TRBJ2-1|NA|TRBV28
CASKTGTSGGSSYNEQFF
TGTGCCAGCAAAACCGGGACTAGCGGGGGAAGCTCCTACAATGAGCAGTTCTTC
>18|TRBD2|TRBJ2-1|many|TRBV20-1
CSARPVVGTRHIGNEQFF
TGCAGTGCTAGACCCGTTGTAGGGACTAGACATATCGGGAATGAGCAGTTCTTC
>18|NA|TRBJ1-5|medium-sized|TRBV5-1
CASSLAPKWDQGNQPQHF
TGTGCCAGCAGCTTAGCCCCAAAATGGGACCAAGGCAATCAGCCCCAGCATTTT
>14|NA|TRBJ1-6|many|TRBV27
CASGPGLQNSPLHF
TGTGCCAGTGGACCGGGTCTTCAGAATTCACCCCTCCACTTT
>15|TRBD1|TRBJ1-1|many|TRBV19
CAASGADRGSLEAFF
TGTGCCGCCTCTGGGGCCGACAGGGGATCTCTGGAAGCTTTCTTT
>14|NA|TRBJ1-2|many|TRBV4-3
CASSQDLGASGYTF
TGCGCCAGCAGCCAAGATCTGGGGGCGAGTGGCTACACCTTC
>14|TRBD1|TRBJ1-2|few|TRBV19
CASSSTGQNYGYTF
TGTGCCAGTAGTTCGACAGGGCAAAACTATGGCTACACCTTC
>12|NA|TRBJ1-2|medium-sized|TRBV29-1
CSVLPQSDGYTF
TGCAGCGTTCTGCCGCAGTCCGATGGCTACACCTTC
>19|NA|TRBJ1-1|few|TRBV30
CAWSVVLSTGRSSSTEAFF
TGTGCCTGGAGTGTTGTCCTTTCGACTGGTAGGTCATCTAGCACTGAAGCTTTCTTT
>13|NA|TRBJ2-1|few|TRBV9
CASSVGLPGQQFF
TGTGCCAGCAGCGTAGGACTCCCGGGTCAGCAGTTCTTC
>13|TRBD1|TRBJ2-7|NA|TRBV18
CASLPGQGYEQYF
TGTGCCAGCTTACCGGGACAGGGGTACGAGCAGTACTTC
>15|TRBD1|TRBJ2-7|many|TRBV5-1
CASSPGQGIAYEQYF
TGCGCCAGCAGCCCCGGACAGGGAATCGCCTACGAGCAGTACTTC
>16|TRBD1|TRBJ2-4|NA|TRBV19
CASGIQGGMDKNIQYF
TGTGCCAGTGGAATACAGGGGGGAATGGACAAAAACATTCAGTACTTC
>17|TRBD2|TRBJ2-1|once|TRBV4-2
CASSQETSGGSYNEQFF
TGTGCCAGCAGCCAAGAGACTAGCGGGGGCTCCTACAATGAGCAGTTCTTC
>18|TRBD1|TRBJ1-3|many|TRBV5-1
CASSLGQGARGSGNTIYF
TGTGCCAGCAGCTTGGGCCAGGGGGCTCGTGGATCTGGAAACACCATATATTTT
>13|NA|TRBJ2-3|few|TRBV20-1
CSAGERNTDTQYF
TGCAGTGCTGGGGAGCGGAACACAGATACGCAGTATTTT
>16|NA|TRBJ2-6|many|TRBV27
CASSLSSLSGANVLTF
TGTGCCAGCAGTTTATCATCCCTCTCTGGGGCCAACGTCCTGACTTTC
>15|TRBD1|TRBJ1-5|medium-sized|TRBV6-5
CASSLTGERGQPQHF
TGTGCCAGCAGCCTGACAGGGGAAAGGGGGCAGCCCCAGCATTTT
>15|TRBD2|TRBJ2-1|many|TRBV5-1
CASSLERGGVNEQFF
TGCGCCAGCAGCTTGGAGCGGGGGGGGGTGAATGAGCAGTTCTTC
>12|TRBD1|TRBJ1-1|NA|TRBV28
CASSWETGVAFF
TGTGCCAGCAGTTGGGAGACAGGGGTCGCTTTCTTT
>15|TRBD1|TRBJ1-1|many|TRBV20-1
CSADSLGQYRTGAFF
TGCAGTGCGGATTCCTTGGGACAGTACCGCACTGGGGCTTTCTTT
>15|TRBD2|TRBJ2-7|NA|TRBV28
CASSGSGSLAYEQYF
TGTGCCAGCAGTGGTAGCGGGAGTCTCGCCTACGAGCAGTACTTC
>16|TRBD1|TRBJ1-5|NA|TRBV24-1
CATSDSTTGYNQPQHF
TGTGCCACCAGTGATTCCACGACAGGGTACAATCAGCCCCAGCATTTT
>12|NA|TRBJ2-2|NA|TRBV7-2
CASSTYTGELFF
TGTGCCAGCAGCACCTACACCGGGGAGCTGTTTTTT